This T cell receptor beta chain was recovered during a study of T cell responses to AZD1222 COVID-19 vaccine. Regarding the study as a whole: It should be noted that donors were predominantly white British and more often female, and clonal diversity was possibly underestimated. Close to half of all spike-specific TCRs reportedly target regions of the variants that are unmutated.

Concerning this clone: Its antigen is as yet unknown.

This CDR3 comprises 13 residues. Germline CDR1 reads SGHKS; CDR2 reads YYEKEE (reference sequence). Trimming removed 0 bases from V and 8 bases from J, with 11 bases in between. Sequenced by immunoSEQ multiplex PCR; TCRdb stores in-frame clones only, minus some. Here the sample spans around 130,000 clones, roughly 93% being singletons. The sequencing here drew on peripheral blood, taken on day 0 of AZD1222 vaccination. The sequence was collected from an adult in good health. The chain carries TRBV5-5 and TRBJ1-2, with D perhaps matching TRBD1 (5 bases). The CDR3 bases are TGTGCCAGCAGCTTGGCCGGGGCTGAGGGCTACACCTTC. Translating it yields CASSLAGAEGYTF. The full variable domain, with the rest looked up from reference TRBV5-5 and TRBJ1-2, is DAGVTQSPTHLIKTRGQQVTLRCSPISGHKSVSWYQQVLGQGPQFIFQYYEKEERGRGNFPDRFSARQFPNYSSELNVNALLLGDSALYLCASSLAGAEGYTFGSGTRLTVV.